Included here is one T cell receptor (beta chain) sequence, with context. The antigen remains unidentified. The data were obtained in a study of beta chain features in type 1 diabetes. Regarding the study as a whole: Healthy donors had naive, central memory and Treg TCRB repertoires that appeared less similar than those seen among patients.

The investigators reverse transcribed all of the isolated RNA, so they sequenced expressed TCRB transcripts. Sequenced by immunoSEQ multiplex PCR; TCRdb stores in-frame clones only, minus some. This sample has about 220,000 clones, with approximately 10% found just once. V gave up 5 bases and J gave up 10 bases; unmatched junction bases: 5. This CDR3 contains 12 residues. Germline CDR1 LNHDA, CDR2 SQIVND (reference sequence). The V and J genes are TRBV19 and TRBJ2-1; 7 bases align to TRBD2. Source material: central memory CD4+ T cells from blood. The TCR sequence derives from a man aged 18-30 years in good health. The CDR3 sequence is CASSPRGVEQFF. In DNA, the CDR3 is TGTGCCAGTAGTCCCCGGGGGGTAGAGCAGTTCTTC.